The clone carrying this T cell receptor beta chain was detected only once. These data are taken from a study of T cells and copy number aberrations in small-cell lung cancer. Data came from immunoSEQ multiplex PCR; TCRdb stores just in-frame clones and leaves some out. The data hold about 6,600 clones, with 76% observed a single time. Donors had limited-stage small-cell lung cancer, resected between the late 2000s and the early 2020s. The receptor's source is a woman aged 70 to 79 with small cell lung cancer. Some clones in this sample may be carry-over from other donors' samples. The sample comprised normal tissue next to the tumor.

The CDR3: CASSPGEGEAFF. The CDR3, as DNA: TGTGCCAGCAGCCCCGGCGAGGGCGAAGCTTTCTTT. The V and J genes are TRBV9 and TRBJ1-1, with D uncertain. CDR3 size: 12 residues. Germline values: CDR1 SGDLS, CDR2 YYNGEE. The V and J ends lost 4 bases and 8 bases respectively, with 12 bases between them.